The rows below give T cell receptor beta chains drawn from one sample of a study of blood T cells in healthy people across ages. Each CDR3 protein gets one entry after TCRdb re-called the 5' RACE reads with MiXCR. Here the sample spans 800,000 or so distinct CDR3 sequences, 60% to 80% being singletons. The sequenced sample was blood. Source of these receptors: a man aged 25 to 40 in good health. Both conserved end residues are part of each CDR3. A D gene is named only where the DNA matches it firmly. Where a row states a size, it is once, few, many or the class of an expanded clone; other rows omit it.

clone_size j_call v_call d_call cdr3_nt cdr3_aa
. TRBJ2-7 TRBV12-3/TRBV12-4 . TGTGCCAGCAGCCCCGGGACAGCCGCGGGATACGAGCAGTACTTC CASSPGTAAGYEQYF
. TRBJ2-7 TRBV6-2/TRBV6-3 . TGTGCCAGCAGTTCCCGGTTGTTCGAGCAGTACTTC CASSSRLFEQYF
few TRBJ2-7 TRBV12-3/TRBV12-4 . TGTGCCAGCAGTTTCGAGCAATCCTACGAGCAGTACTTC CASSFEQSYEQYF
. TRBJ2-4 TRBV3-1 TRBD2 TGTGCCAGCAGCCAAGGACTAGCTAGCGGGGAGCAGTACTTC CASSQGLASGEQYF
. TRBJ2-3 TRBV20-1 . TGCAGTGCTAGAGTCGAAAGGGGGGGGAGGACAGATACGCAGTATTTT CSARVERGGRTDTQYF
. TRBJ1-5 TRBV20-1 TRBD1 TGCAGTGCTAGAGTGGGACAGGATAGCAATCAGCCCCAGCATTTT CSARVGQDSNQPQHF
. TRBJ2-1 TRBV20-1 . TGCAGTGCTCCGTTGGCGGGGCCCTACAATGAGCAGTTCTTC CSAPLAGPYNEQFF
. TRBJ1-5 TRBV12-3/TRBV12-4 . TGTGCCAGCAGTTCCATAACATCTTCCCAGGGGACCCAGCATTTT CASSSITSSQGTQHF
. TRBJ2-5 TRBV9 TRBD2 TGTGCCAGCAGCTCCCGGGAGGGGAAGCAGTACTTC CASSSREGKQYF
many TRBJ2-5 TRBV7-2 . TGTGCCAGCAGCGAATACAGGTCCCAGGAGACCCAGTACTTC CASSEYRSQETQYF
once TRBJ2-1 TRBV28 . TGTGCCAGCAGCCGAGCGGGACAGGTGTTCAATGAGCAGTTCTTC CASSRAGQVFNEQFF
. TRBJ2-1 TRBV7-2 . TGTGCCAGCAGCTTATCCCGTCCGCCTGAGCAGTTCTTC CASSLSRPPEQFF
few TRBJ2-7 TRBV20-1 . TGCAGTGCTAGAGTGGCAGGCTACGAGCAGTACTTC CSARVAGYEQYF
. TRBJ2-3 TRBV28 . TGTGCCAGCAGTTTGCTACAGGGAGGCGATACGCAGTATTTT CASSLLQGGDTQYF
. TRBJ2-1 TRBV6-2/TRBV6-3 TRBD2 TGTGCCAGCAGTTACTACGGGGGGGCCAGCCGGTTCTTC CASSYYGGASRFF
. TRBJ1-4 TRBV20-1 . TGCAGTGCTAGAGATCTTGGAGAGGAAAAACTGTTTTTT CSARDLGEEKLFF
once TRBJ2-4 TRBV20-1 . TGCAGTGCTAGCAAAAACATTCAGTACTTC CSASKNIQYF
. TRBJ2-1 TRBV4-3 . TGCGCCAGCAGCCAAGCGGACAGCTACAATGAGCAGTTCTTC CASSQADSYNEQFF
. TRBJ2-1 TRBV6-6 . TGTGCCAGCAGTGCCCTCCAAAGCTCCTACAATGAGCAGTTCTTC CASSALQSSYNEQFF
. TRBJ2-7 TRBV20-1 . TGCAGTGCTAGAGTTTCAGGACAGAGGATGTCCGAGCAGTACTTC CSARVSGQRMSEQYF
. TRBJ1-1 TRBV10-3 . TGTGCCGCCGTGGGGGGAGGCACTGAAGCTTTCTTT CAAVGGGTEAFF
. TRBJ2-7 TRBV7-9 . TGTGCCAGCAGCTTATCGTTTCCCTACGAGCAGTACTTC CASSLSFPYEQYF
few TRBJ2-5 TRBV15 TRBD2 TGTGCCACCAGCAGAGGGACTAGCAGTGGAGAGACCCAGTACTTC CATSRGTSSGETQYF
. TRBJ2-7 TRBV4-3 . TGCGCCAGCAGGCGGACAGCCCTCTCCTACAATGAGCAGTACTTC CASRRTALSYNEQYF
. TRBJ2-7 TRBV28 . TGTGCCAGCAGTTTCCTTGACAGACAGCAGTACTTC CASSFLDRQQYF
few TRBJ2-1 TRBV29-1 TRBD2 TGCAGCGCTAAGGGGGAGAGAACTAGCGGGGGATCAGACAATGAGCAGTTCTTC CSAKGERTSGGSDNEQFF
. TRBJ2-5 TRBV28 . TGTGCCAGTGGACCGCTCGGCGTACGGGAGACCCAGTACTTC CASGPLGVRETQYF
. TRBJ2-1 TRBV5-1 TRBD1 TGCGCCAGCAGCTCCAACGACAGGGGGTATAATGAGCAGTTCTTC CASSSNDRGYNEQFF
. TRBJ2-1 TRBV27 . TGTGCCAGCAGTCCAGGGACGGTATTAAATGAGCAGTTCTTC CASSPGTVLNEQFF
. TRBJ2-7 TRBV29-1 . TGCAGCGTTGGTGGAAGCAGAAGCTCCTACGAGCAGTACTTC CSVGGSRSSYEQYF
few TRBJ2-6 TRBV27 . TGTGCCAGCAGTTTCTGGGGGCGCGGGGCCAACGTCCTGACTTTC CASSFWGRGANVLTF
. TRBJ2-3 TRBV11-2 TRBD2 TGTGCCAGCAGCTTAGGGGCTCTAGCGGGGGGGTCTAGCACAGATACGCAGTATTTT CASSLGALAGGSSTDTQYF
few TRBJ1-2 TRBV20-1 . TGCAGTGCTAGAGACCCCCTCTACACCTTC CSARDPLYTF
few TRBJ2-4 TRBV2 TRBD2 TGTGCCAGCAGTGAGGGCGGGGGGGCCTTGTACATTCAGTACTTC CASSEGGGALYIQYF
. TRBJ2-1 TRBV20-1 TRBD2 TGCAGTGCTAGGGAAGCGGGGGGGCTTTTGGAGCAGTTCTTC CSAREAGGLLEQFF
. TRBJ2-6 TRBV10-3 TRBD2 TGTGCCATCACCGGACTAGCCGGGGCCAACGTCCTGACTTTC CAITGLAGANVLTF
. TRBJ2-1 TRBV10-3 . TGTGCCGCCGGGCAGGGTTACGAGCAGTTCTTC CAAGQGYEQFF
. TRBJ2-3 TRBV6-2/TRBV6-3 . TGTGCCAGCAGTTCCGACACTTACACAGATACGCAGTATTTT CASSSDTYTDTQYF
. TRBJ2-7 TRBV5-1 TRBD1 TGCGCCAGCAGCCCGACAGGGAACACTTTCGACGAGCAGTACTTC CASSPTGNTFDEQYF
. TRBJ2-3 TRBV20-1 . TGCAGTGCTAGAGATTTTAGGGGCCCAGATACGCAGTATTTT CSARDFRGPDTQYF